Shown below are 19 T cell receptor beta chains from a single sample sequenced in a study of technical replicates of blood from a handful of donors. Clones were read by immunoSEQ multiplex PCR, and TCRdb kept only the in-frame ones, dropping some. The sample includes about 49,000 clones, roughly 92% of them seen just once. The material sequenced was PBMCs. The receptors shown here come from a human donor in good health. Some clones in this sample may be carry-over from other donors' samples.

V usage is TRBV5-1 and J usage is TRBJ2-5; D is unresolved. The CDR3 contains 13 residues. The germline CDR1 and CDR2 sequences are SGHRS and YFSETQ. Trimming removed 0 bases from V and 5 bases from J, with 8 bases in between. The CDR3 coding sequence is TGCGCCAGCAGCTTGGCCCTGTTGGAGACCCAGTACTTC. Protein sequence: CASSLALLETQYF.

In its sample, this clone was seen a few times. V is TRBV2 and J is TRBJ2-7; the match to TRBD2 covers 9 bases. Losses at the gene ends were 10 bases for V and 2 bases for J; bases not matched to a gene: 9. The CDR3 extends over 14 amino acids. CDR1 is SNHLY, CDR2 FYNNEI, per germline. The CDR3 spells CANRWTSETYEQYF. Written as DNA, the CDR3 is TGTGCCAACAGGTGGACTAGCGAGACCTACGAGCAGTACTTC.

The rearrangement joins TRBV5-1 to TRBJ2-1; 9 bases agree with TRBD2. This CDR3 comprises 16 residues. J lost 8 bases, V lost 0 bases, and 9 bases had no gene match. Germline V lookup: CDR1 SGHRS, CDR2 YFSETQ. This chain's CDR3 is CASSLAPSGKGDEQFF. For the CDR3, the DNA is TGCGCCAGCAGCTTGGCCCCTAGCGGGAAGGGGGATGAGCAGTTCTTC.

The chain joins TRBV4-1 to TRBJ2-7; D possibly corresponds to TRBD1 (6 bases). Germline CDR1 is MGHRA and CDR2 is YSYEKL. The CDR3 loop spans 14 amino acids. V was cut by 1 base and J by 4 bases, with 11 bases left in between. As DNA, the CDR3 is TGCGCCAGCAGCCAAGCTTCAGGGGCTTACGAGCAGTACTTC. Amino acids: CASSQASGAYEQYF.

J is TRBJ2-1 and V is TRBV29-1; 9 bases align to TRBD2. This CDR3 has 14 amino acids. The germline V gene encodes CDR1 SQVTM and CDR2 ANQGSEA. Unmatched junction bases numbered 11, after V lost 6 bases and J lost 8 bases. CDR3 nucleotides: TGCAGCGTGGATCATAGCGGGGGCGCGGATGAGCAGTTCTTC. This encodes CSVDHSGGADEQFF.

This chain joins TRBV21-1 and TRBJ2-1; no DNA check was done on the table's D call, TRBD1. TRBV21-1 is a pseudogene. The CDR3 spans 20 residues. This chain's CDR3 is CASRAIIPRVDRGQNNEQFF. CDR3 coding DNA: TGTGCCAGCAGGGCAATTATACCACGAGTCGACAGGGGGCAAAACAATGAGCAGTTCTTC.

The chain carries TRBV6-5 and TRBJ1-1, with D uncertain. The CDR3 runs to 14 residues. The V and J ends lost 6 bases and 4 bases respectively, with 15 bases between them. Germline CDR1 and CDR2: MNHEY and SVGAGI. For the CDR3, the DNA is TGTGCCAGCAGCCAGGAATGGGCGGGCACTGAAGCTTTCTTT. Translating gives CASSQEWAGTEAFF.

This clone came up once. The chain links TRBV28 to TRBJ2-1; 8 bases align to TRBD1. The CDR3 is made up of 13 amino acids. The V gene end was trimmed by 5 bases and the J gene end by 9 bases; junction bases not matched to a gene: 6. Germline CDR1 and CDR2: MDHEN and SYDVKM. The CDR3 coding sequence is TGTGCCAGCAGTAGACAGGGGCCGGTTGAGCAGTTCTTC. Its translation: CASSRQGPVEQFF.

The rearrangement links TRBV6-5 to TRBJ2-1, with a tentative D call TRBD2 (5 bases). Between the trimmed V and J ends, which lost 7 bases and 8 bases, there was a span of 9 bases. The CDR3 runs to 11 residues. The germline V gene encodes CDR1 MNHEY and CDR2 SVGAGI. This CDR3 is CASTQLDEQFF. In DNA, the CDR3 is TGTGCCAGCACCCAACTAGATGAGCAGTTCTTC.

This chain uses TRBV7-2 with TRBJ2-3, with TRBD1 as a possible D gene (5 bases). Germline assignment: CDR1 SGHTA and CDR2 FQGNSA. The CDR3 loop spans 13 amino acids. V lost 1 base to trimming and J lost 4 bases, with 6 bases between them. The CDR3, as DNA: TGTGCCAGCAGCTTAGAGGGGCCAGATACGCAGTATTTT. Its translation is CASSLEGPDTQYF.

The rearrangement uses TRBV9 and TRBJ1-1; TRBD1 might be the D (5 bases). The germline V gene has CDR1 SGDLS and CDR2 YYNGEE. This CDR3 region has 16 residues. Trimming pared 4 bases from V and 4 bases from J, leaving 20 bases between. For the CDR3, the DNA is TGTGCCAGCAGCCCCCTGGTTAAGGGCGGGGGCACTGAAGCTTTCTTT. This sequence encodes CASSPLVKGGGTEAFF.

The chain links TRBV7-9 to TRBJ2-7, with D hard to call. Trimming shortened V by 5 bases and J by 2 bases, and 13 bases separated the two germline ends. CDR1 and CDR2 from the germline V gene are SEHNR and FQNEAQ (reference sequence). The CDR3 is 14 residues long. As DNA, the CDR3 is TGTGCCAGCAGCCTTGGTGGAGAACCCTACGAGCAGTACTTC. It yields the protein CASSLGGEPYEQYF.

This chain uses TRBV19 with TRBJ2-7; TRBD1 matches 8 bases. The CDR3 covers 15 residues. With 5 bases clipped from V and 4 bases from J, the junction kept 10 bases outside the gene matches. Germline CDR1 is LNHDA and CDR2 is SQIVND (reference sequence). The CDR3 DNA reads as TGTGCCAGTAGTCCCCCAGGGGGCGCTGTATACGAGCAGTACTTC. Encoded protein: CASSPPGGAVYEQYF.

The chain has TRBV23-1 and TRBJ2-3, with unresolved D. TRBV23-1 is reported as an ORF; its role is uncertain. V lost 0 bases and J 0 bases, leaving 4 bases between the germline ends. This CDR3 region has 14 residues. In nucleotides, the CDR3 is TGCGCCAGCAGTCAATCCTACAGCACAGATACGCAGTATTTT. This gives the protein CASSQSYSTDTQYF.

The chain links TRBV30 to TRBJ2-2, with 9 nucleotides matching TRBD2. Germline values: CDR1 GTSNPN, CDR2 SVGIG (reference sequence). The CDR3 spans 16 residues. The V gene end was trimmed by 0 bases and the J gene end by 2 bases; junction bases not matched to a gene: 4. In DNA form, the CDR3 reads TGTGCCTGGAGTGTAAGAGGGACTAGCAACACCGGGGAGCTGTTTTTT. This encodes CAWSVRGTSNTGELFF.

The chain recombines TRBV4-1 with TRBJ1-1; 8 nucleotides line up with TRBD1. CDR1 and CDR2 from the germline V gene are MGHRA and YSYEKL. The CDR3 totals 15 residues. V shed 1 base, J shed 5 bases, and the junction held 6 bases outside the gene matches. CDR3 DNA sequence: TGCGCCAGCAGCCAAGTGTTACAGGGGGGAACTGAAGCTTTCTTT. This codes for CASSQVLQGGTEAFF.

The table lists this clone with a few counts. The chain has TRBV2 and TRBJ2-1, with D uncertain. Trimming cost V 5 bases and J 12 bases, with 14 bases left between them. Germline V gives CDR1 SNHLY, CDR2 FYNNEI. The CDR3 has 12 amino acids. As DNA, the CDR3 is TGTGCCAGCAGTCGCGCCCTAGACCCGCAGTTCTTC. Translation gives CASSRALDPQFF. The entire variable domain, with the rest obtained from reference TRBV2 and TRBJ2-1, is as follows: EPEVTQTPSHQVTQMGQEVILRCVPISNHLYFYWYRQILGQKVEFLVSFYNNEISEKSEIFDDQFSVERPDGSNFTLKIRSTKLEDSAMYFCASSRALDPQFFGPGTRLTVL.

The gene calls are TRBV9 and TRBJ1-4; TRBD1 agrees at 7 bases. This CDR3 has 15 amino acids. J gave up 5 bases and V 1 base, and 5 bases lay outside the gene matches. Germline-derived CDR1 and CDR2 are SGDLS and YYNGEE. CDR3 region: CASSVRDSVNEKLFF. In DNA, the CDR3 is TGTGCCAGCAGCGTAAGGGACAGCGTAAATGAAAAACTGTTTTTT.

This chain uses TRBV19 with TRBJ2-2, with a possible D match to TRBD2 (6 bases). V lost 5 bases, J lost 4 bases, and 11 bases lay in between. CDR3 size: 14 residues. Germline CDR1 LNHDA, CDR2 SQIVND (reference sequence). The CDR3 DNA reads TGTGCCAGTAGTTACGGAGGGCCCACCGGGGAGCTGTTTTTT. Amino acids: CASSYGGPTGELFF.